The present TCR beta chain was sequenced within a study of a mutant IDH1 vaccine in newly diagnosed glioma. The study's findings and limits: Pseudoprogression seemed unrelated to changes in top peripheral T cell clonotypes. The occurrence of vaccine-induced immune responses was seen in 90% to 95% of patients.

Regarding this clone: Its antigen is unidentified.

The sample's time point: week 11, during vaccination. What each vaccine dose contained was 300 ug of mutant IDH1 20-mer peptide, accompanied by topical imiquimod. The CDR3 has 13 residues. Germline V gives CDR1 SNHLY, CDR2 FYNNEI. Trimming cost V 5 bases and J 4 bases, with 11 bases left between them. Some clones are missing from TCRdb's copy, which holds only in-frame ones; the method was immunoSEQ multiplex PCR. Of about 40,000 clones in the sample, 84% were seen once. This TCR derives from a man aged 35-49 years with glioma. The specimen was PBMCs, collected from a glioma patient whose treatment included an IDH1 peptide vaccine. The chain recombines TRBV2 with TRBJ2-5; a possible D gene is TRBD1 (5 bases). CDR3 loop: CASSLGQRETQYF. The CDR3 bases are TGTGCCAGCAGTCTGGGGCAGAGAGAGACCCAGTACTTC.